This T cell receptor (beta chain) originates from a study of neurological immune-mediated disorders. 5'RACE with 10-nucleotide random UMIs produced the cDNA. TCRdb ran MiXCR on the 5' RACE reads and lists one entry per CDR3 protein. The repertoire holds approximately 74,000 distinct CDR3 sequences, approximately 9.4% seen once, with 1.5% to 2% in the top ten. PBMCs stored at -80 C, 2 million in total, were the source of the unsorted libraries. Points from the study as a whole: The expanded clones of different subjects shared no CDR3 amino acid sequences (suggesting private repertoires in all groups). HTLV-1-associated myelopathy showed the most TCR clonal expansion; multiple sclerosis the least, below healthy controls.

The germline V gene has CDR1 SQVTM and CDR2 ANQGSEA. The CDR3 length is 12 residues. This clonotype showed up just a few times. The antigen is not known. The chain joins TRBV29-1 to TRBJ1-1; D gene ambiguous. The sample was PBMCs. This TCR came from a man aged 45 to 65 in good health. The CDR3 loop reads CGTGRANTEAFF. The CDR3 DNA reads as TGCGGAACCGGGAGGGCGAACACTGAAGCTTTCTTT.